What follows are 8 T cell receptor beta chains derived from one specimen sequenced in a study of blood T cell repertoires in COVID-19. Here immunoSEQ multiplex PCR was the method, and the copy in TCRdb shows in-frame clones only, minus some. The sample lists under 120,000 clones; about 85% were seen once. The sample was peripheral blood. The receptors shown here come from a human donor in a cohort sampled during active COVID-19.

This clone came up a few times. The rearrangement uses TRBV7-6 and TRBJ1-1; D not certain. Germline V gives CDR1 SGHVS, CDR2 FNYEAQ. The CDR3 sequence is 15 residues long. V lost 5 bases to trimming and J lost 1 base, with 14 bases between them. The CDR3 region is CASSMLGVANTEAFF. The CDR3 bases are TGTGCCAGCAGCATGTTGGGTGTAGCGAACACTGAAGCTTTCTTT.

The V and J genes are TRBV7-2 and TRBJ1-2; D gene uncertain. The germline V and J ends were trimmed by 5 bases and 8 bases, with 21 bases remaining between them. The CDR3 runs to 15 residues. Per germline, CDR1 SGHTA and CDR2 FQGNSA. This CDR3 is CASSLSGRASGGYTF. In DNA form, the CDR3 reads TGTGCCAGCAGCCTCTCGGGGAGGGCGTCTGGAGGCTACACCTTC.

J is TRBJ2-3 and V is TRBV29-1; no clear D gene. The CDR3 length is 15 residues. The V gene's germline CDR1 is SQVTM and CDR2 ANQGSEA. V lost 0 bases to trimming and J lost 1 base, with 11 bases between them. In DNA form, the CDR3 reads TGCAGCGTTGAAGATCAGGCGATTGGCACAGATACGCAGTATTTT. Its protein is CSVEDQAIGTDTQYF.

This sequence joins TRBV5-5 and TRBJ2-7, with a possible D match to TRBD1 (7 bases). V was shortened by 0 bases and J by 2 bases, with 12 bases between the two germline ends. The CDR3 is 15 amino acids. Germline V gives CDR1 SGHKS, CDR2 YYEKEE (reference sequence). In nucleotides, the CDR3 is TGTGCCAGCAGCTTGGTTCCAGGGGGGACCTACGAGCAGTACTTC. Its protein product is CASSLVPGGTYEQYF. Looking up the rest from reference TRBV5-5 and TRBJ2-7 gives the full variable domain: DAGVTQSPTHLIKTRGQQVTLRCSPISGHKSVSWYQQVLGQGPQFIFQYYEKEERGRGNFPDRFSARQFPNYSSELNVNALLLGDSALYLCASSLVPGGTYEQYFGPGTRLTVT.

In DNA form, the CDR3 reads TGCGCCAGCAGTGAGATGGGGACAGGGGAGCCCCAGCATTTT. This codes for CASSEMGTGEPQHF. The V gene is TRBV10-2, the J gene TRBJ1-5; 10 bases are a match to TRBD1. V was clipped by 2 bases and J by 8 bases; unmatched bases: 3. The CDR3 is 14 amino acids. The germline V gene has CDR1 WSHSY and CDR2 SAAADI.

CDR3 bases: TGTGCCACCAGCAGGGAGGGCCCTACCTACGAGCAGTACTTC. This codes for CATSREGPTYEQYF. The chain links TRBV15 to TRBJ2-7; D possibly corresponds to TRBD2 (6 bases). Looked up from germline, CDR1 is LNHNV and CDR2 is YYDKDF (reference sequence). The CDR3 loop spans 14 amino acids. Trimming cost V 3 bases and J 2 bases, with 11 bases left between them.

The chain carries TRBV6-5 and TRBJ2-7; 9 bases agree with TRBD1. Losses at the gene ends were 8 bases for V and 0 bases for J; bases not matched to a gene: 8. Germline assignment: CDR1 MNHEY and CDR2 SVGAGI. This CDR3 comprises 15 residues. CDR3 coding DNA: TGTGCCAGCGGCCTAGGACAGGGGAGCTCCTACGAGCAGTACTTC. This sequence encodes CASGLGQGSSYEQYF.

CDR3 protein: CASSYSTGSVAQYF. The DNA of the CDR3 is TGTGCCAGCAGTTACTCGACTGGTAGTGTGGCGCAGTATTTT. The chain couples TRBV6-2 or TRBV6-3 to TRBJ2-3; D uncertain. CDR1 is MNHEY and CDR2 is SVGEGT in the germline V gene. The CDR3 is 14 amino acids. V was clipped by 0 bases and J by 10 bases, with 14 bases between them.